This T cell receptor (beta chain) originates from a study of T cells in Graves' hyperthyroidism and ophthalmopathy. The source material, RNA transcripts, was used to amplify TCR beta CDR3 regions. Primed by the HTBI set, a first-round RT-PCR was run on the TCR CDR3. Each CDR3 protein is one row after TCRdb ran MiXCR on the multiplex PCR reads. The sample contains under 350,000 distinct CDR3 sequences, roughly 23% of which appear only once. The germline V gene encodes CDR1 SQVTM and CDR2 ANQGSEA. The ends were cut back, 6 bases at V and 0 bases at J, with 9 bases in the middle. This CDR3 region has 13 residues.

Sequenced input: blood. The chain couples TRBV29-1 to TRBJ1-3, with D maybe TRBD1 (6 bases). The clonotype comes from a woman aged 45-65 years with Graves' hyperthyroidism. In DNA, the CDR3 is TGCAGCGTAACGACAGGCTCTGGAAACACCATATATTTT. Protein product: CSVTTGSGNTIYF. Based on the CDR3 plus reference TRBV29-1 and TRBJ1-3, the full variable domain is SAVISQKPSRDICQRGTSLTIQCQVDSQVTMMFWYRQQPGQSLTLIATANQGSEATYESGFVIDKFPISRPNLTFSTLTVSNMSPEDSSIYLCSVTTGSGNTIYFGEGSWLTVV.